Below, 3 T cell receptor beta chains from the same sample are listed, as sequenced in a study of T cell repertoires in cytomegalovirus infection. No cognate antigen is known for these TCRs. TCRdb used MiXCR to reprocess the reads, holding one entry per CDR3 protein. The table lists roughly 990,000 distinct CDR3 sequences, 25% to 40% of them singletons. The source material was cultured CD8+ T cells from PBMCs, sampled from culture after CMV antigen stimulation. The source of these receptors is a human donor in good health (CMV status not recorded). Some clones in this sample may be carry-over from other donors' samples.

This chain uses TRBV3-1 with TRBJ2-2, with unresolved D. This CDR3 region has 17 residues. Germline CDR1 reads LGHDT; CDR2 reads YNNKEL (reference sequence). V lost 1 base to trimming and J lost 0 bases, with 12 bases between them. CDR3 sequence reads: CASSQAGHLSNTGELFF. CDR3 coding DNA: TGTGCCAGCAGCCAAGCTGGGCATTTATCGAACACCGGGGAGCTGTTTTTT.

This clonotype was found many times. The chain combines TRBV7-4 with TRBJ2-1; 15 nucleotides agree with TRBD2. V shed 2 bases and J 6 bases; nucleotides not matched to a gene: 14. The CDR3 runs to 20 residues. CDR1 is SGHVT and CDR2 is SQSDAQ in the germline V gene. CDR3 sequence (DNA): TGTGCCAGCAGCTTATTGGGGACCGGGACTAGCGGGGGGAAAACCAATGAGCAGTTCTTC. Amino acids: CASSLLGTGTSGGKTNEQFF.

This rearrangement joins TRBV7-6 to TRBJ1-2, with D possibly matching TRBD1 (6 bases). The CDR3 length is 15 residues. Germline CDR1 reads SGHVS; CDR2 reads FNYEAQ. Trimming removed 11 bases at V and 8 bases at J, with 27 bases between. The CDR3 coding sequence is TGTGCCCCCCTTTTGTTAGGGGGGAGCTCTAAGGGCTACACCTTC. Its protein product is CAPLLLGGSSKGYTF. The full variable domain, in which reference TRBV7-6 and TRBJ1-2 provide the parts outside the CDR3, is GAGVSQSPRYKVTKRGQDVALRCDPISGHVSLYWYRQALGQGPEFLTYFNYEAQQDKSGLPNDRFSAERPEGSISTLTIQRTEQRDSAMYRCAPLLLGGSSKGYTFGSGTRLTVV.